Shown below are 6 T cell receptor beta chains from a single sample sequenced in a study of T cell responses to AZD1222 COVID-19 vaccine. Assay: immunoSEQ multiplex PCR; the TCRdb copy retains only in-frame clones and omits some. The table has 100,000 to 120,000 clones, 88% seen once. The sequences come from peripheral blood, collected 28 days after the second AZD1222 dose. The receptor set was obtained from an adult who received the AZD1222 COVID-19 vaccine.

The rearrangement links TRBV10-3 to TRBJ1-6; D is possibly TRBD1 (6 bases). V lost 2 bases and J 7 bases, leaving 12 bases between the germline ends. Germline loops: CDR1 ENHRY, CDR2 SYGVKD. The CDR3 extends over 15 amino acids. CDR3: CAISEGQGPNSPLHF. CDR3 coding DNA: TGTGCCATCAGTGAGGGGCAGGGGCCCAATTCACCCCTCCACTTT.

The J gene is TRBJ2-6, the V gene TRBV7-9; D is perhaps TRBD1 or TRBD2 (5 bases each). CDR3 length: 18 amino acids. V was shortened by 4 bases and J by 2 bases, with 18 bases between the two germline ends. Germline V gene data show CDR1 as SEHNR and CDR2 as FQNEAQ (reference sequence). The DNA for the CDR3 is TGTGCCAGCAGCTGGCCCGGGACCCATGGTGCTGGGGCCAACGTCCTGACTTTC. Amino acid sequence: CASSWPGTHGAGANVLTF.

The chain joins TRBV19 to TRBJ1-2; 8 nucleotides match TRBD1. With 3 bases clipped from V and 1 base from J, the junction kept 4 bases outside the gene matches. Per germline, CDR1 LNHDA and CDR2 SQIVND (reference sequence). This CDR3 comprises 15 residues. CDR3 DNA sequence: TGTGCCAGTAGTATGGGGACAGGTGGTAACTATGGCTACACCTTC. It translates to CASSMGTGGNYGYTF.

This chain connects TRBV6-2 or TRBV6-3 to TRBJ1-1; D might be TRBD1 (6 bases). The V gene's germline CDR1 is MNHEY and CDR2 SVGEGT. V lost 5 bases to trimming and J lost 4 bases, with 11 bases between them. The CDR3 consists of 13 residues. CDR3 residues: CASSDTGFTEAFF. DNA of the CDR3: TGTGCCAGCAGTGACACAGGGTTCACTGAAGCTTTCTTT.

This clone was seen once. This chain uses TRBV28 with TRBJ2-6, with D unclear. Germline CDR1 is MDHEN and CDR2 is SYDVKM. This CDR3 comprises 15 residues. The ends were cut back, 4 bases at V and 0 bases at J, with 7 bases in the middle. CDR3 sequence: CASSSPGSGANVLTF. CDR3 DNA sequence: TGTGCCAGCAGTTCCCCTGGCTCTGGGGCCAACGTCCTGACTTTC.

This rearrangement joins TRBV4-3 to TRBJ1-6; D is uncertain. V lost 4 bases and J 10 bases, leaving 14 bases between the germline ends. Looked up from germline, CDR1 is LGHNA and CDR2 is YSLEER. The CDR3 runs to 14 residues. The CDR3 DNA reads as TGCGCCAGCAGCCTTGGGGTCGAAGGATCACCCCTCCACTTT. Residues: CASSLGVEGSPLHF.